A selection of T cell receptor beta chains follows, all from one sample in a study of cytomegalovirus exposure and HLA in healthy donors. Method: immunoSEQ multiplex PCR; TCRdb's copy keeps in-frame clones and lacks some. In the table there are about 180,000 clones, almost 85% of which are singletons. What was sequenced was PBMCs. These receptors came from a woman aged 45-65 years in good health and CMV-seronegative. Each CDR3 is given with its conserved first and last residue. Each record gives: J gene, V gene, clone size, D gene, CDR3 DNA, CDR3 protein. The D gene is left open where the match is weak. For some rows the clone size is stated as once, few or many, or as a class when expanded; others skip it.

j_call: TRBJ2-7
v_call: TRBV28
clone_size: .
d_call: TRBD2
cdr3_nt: TGTGCCAGCTCTTTACGCAGGCTAGCGGGAGCAGGCGAGCAGTACTTC
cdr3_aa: CASSLRRLAGAGEQYF

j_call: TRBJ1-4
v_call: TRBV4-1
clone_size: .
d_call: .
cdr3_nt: TGCGCCAGCAGCCCGCCAGCGTTTAATGAAAAACTGTTTTTT
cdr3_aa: CASSPPAFNEKLFF

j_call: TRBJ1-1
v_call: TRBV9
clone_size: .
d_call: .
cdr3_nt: TGTGCCAGCAGCGTAGTCACTCTCCCTGAAGCTTTCTTT
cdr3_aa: CASSVVTLPEAFF

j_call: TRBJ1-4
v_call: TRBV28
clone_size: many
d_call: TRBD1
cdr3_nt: TGTGCCAGCAGTTTCCCCGCAGGGGGATCGCGTCAGGGAAAACTGTTTTTT
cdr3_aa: CASSFPAGGSRQGKLFF

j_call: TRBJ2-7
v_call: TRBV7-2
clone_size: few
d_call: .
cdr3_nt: TGTGCCAGCAGCTTAGCCGCAGGTCCATACGAGCAGTACTTC
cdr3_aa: CASSLAAGPYEQYF

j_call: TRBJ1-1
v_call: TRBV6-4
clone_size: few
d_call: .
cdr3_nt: TGTGCCAGCAGTTACTCGGGACTTTCCGCGAACACTGAAGCTTTCTTT
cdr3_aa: CASSYSGLSANTEAFF

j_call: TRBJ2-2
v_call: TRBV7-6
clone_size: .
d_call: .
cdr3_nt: TGTGCCAGCAGCATCCCAGGGGCTTCGGACACCGGGGAGCTGTTTTTT
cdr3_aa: CASSIPGASDTGELFF

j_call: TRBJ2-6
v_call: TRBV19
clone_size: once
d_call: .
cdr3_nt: TGTGCCAGTAGTATAGTCGCGTCTGGGGCCAACGTCCTGACTTTC
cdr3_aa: CASSIVASGANVLTF

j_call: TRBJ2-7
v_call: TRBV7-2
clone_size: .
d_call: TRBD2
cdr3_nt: TGTGCCAGCAGCTTAGCGTCGGCGGGGGGGGCCTACGAGCAGTACTTC
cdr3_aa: CASSLASAGGAYEQYF

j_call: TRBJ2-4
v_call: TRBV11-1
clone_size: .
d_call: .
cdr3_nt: TGTGCCAGCAGTCTCGGAGTCAAAAACATTCAGTACTTC
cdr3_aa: CASSLGVKNIQYF

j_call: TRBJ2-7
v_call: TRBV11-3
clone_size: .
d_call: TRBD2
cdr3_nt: TGTGCCAGCAGCTTAGATGACCCAGCGGGAGCTAACCCCTACGAGCAGTACTTC
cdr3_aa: CASSLDDPAGANPYEQYF

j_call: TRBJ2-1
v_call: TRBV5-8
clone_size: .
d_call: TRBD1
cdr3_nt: TGTGCCAGCAGCGACAGGGTTGGCCTCTACAATGAGCAGTTCTTC
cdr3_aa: CASSDRVGLYNEQFF

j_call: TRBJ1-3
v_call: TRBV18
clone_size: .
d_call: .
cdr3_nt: TGTGCCAGCTCACCACCAGAGGGAACCGGAAACACCATATATTTT
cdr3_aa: CASSPPEGTGNTIYF

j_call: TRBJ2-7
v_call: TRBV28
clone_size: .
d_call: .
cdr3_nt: TGTGCCAGCAGTTCTAGTCTTGAGGGGGTAGTTTCCGAGCAGTACTTC
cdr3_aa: CASSSSLEGVVSEQYF

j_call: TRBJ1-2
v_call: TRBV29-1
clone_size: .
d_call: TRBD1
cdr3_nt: TGCAGCGTCCCCCGTGTGAGACAGGGGGTGTCTTATGGCTACACCTTC
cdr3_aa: CSVPRVRQGVSYGYTF

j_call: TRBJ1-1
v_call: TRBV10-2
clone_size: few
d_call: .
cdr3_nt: TGCGCCAGCAGTGGGGACTCTTGGACTGAAGCTTTCTTT
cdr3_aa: CASSGDSWTEAFF